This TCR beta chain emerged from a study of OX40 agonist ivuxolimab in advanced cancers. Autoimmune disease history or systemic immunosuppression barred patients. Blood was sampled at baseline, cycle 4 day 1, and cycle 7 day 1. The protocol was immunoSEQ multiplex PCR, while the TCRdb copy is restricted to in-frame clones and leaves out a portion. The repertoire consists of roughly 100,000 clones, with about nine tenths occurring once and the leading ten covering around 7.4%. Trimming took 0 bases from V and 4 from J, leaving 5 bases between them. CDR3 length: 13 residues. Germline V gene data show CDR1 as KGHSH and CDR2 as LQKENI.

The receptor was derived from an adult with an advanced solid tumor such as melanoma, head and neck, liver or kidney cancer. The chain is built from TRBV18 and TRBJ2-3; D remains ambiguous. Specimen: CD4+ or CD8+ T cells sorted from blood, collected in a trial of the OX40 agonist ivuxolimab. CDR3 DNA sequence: TGTGCCAGCTCACCACCATACGCAGATACGCAGTATTTT. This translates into CASSPPYADTQYF.